This section outlines one T cell receptor beta chain sequence together with its context. CDR1 is MNHNY, CDR2 SVGAGI, per germline (reference sequence). This CDR3 comprises 13 residues. The ends were cut back, 5 bases at V and 2 bases at J, with 10 bases in the middle. This entry is derived from a study of cytomegalovirus exposure and HLA in healthy donors. It was with 60 Vbeta and 13 Jbeta primers that the PCR ran. Method: immunoSEQ multiplex PCR; TCRdb's copy keeps in-frame clones and lacks some. Of roughly 240,000 clones listed, 70% to 90% are singletons. This sequence originates from a girl aged 2 to 10 in good health and CMV-seronegative. The sample taken for sequencing was PBMCs. The chain joins TRBV6-6 to TRBJ2-7; the D gene is possibly TRBD2 (6 bases). CDR3 in amino acids: CASSRPGAYEQYF. The CDR3 DNA reads as TGTGCCAGCAGTCGGCCGGGGGCCTACGAGCAGTACTTC.